The source of this T cell receptor (beta chain) is a study of early stage breast cancer tumors. Whole-study results and caveats: Functional markers like CD4, CD8 and FOXP3 were missed in bulk sequencing.

V trimming: 2 bases; J trimming: 7 bases; junction bases outside the gene matches: 9. Germline lookup yields CDR1 MNHNY and CDR2 SVGAGI (reference sequence). This CDR3 spans 15 amino acids. Assay used: immunoSEQ multiplex PCR; TCRdb lists only in-frame clones, some missing. The sample holds about 34,000 clones, more than 65% seen once. Remarks on this clone: As yet, its antigen is unknown.

This TCR was recovered from a person aged 25 to 45 with breast cancer. This chain uses TRBV6-6 with TRBJ2-3; 7 positions match TRBD2. The specimen was breast tumor tissue. The CDR3 DNA follows: TGTGCCAGCAGTTACGAAGGAACAGCGGGACATACGCAGTATTTT. Encoded protein: CASSYEGTAGHTQYF.